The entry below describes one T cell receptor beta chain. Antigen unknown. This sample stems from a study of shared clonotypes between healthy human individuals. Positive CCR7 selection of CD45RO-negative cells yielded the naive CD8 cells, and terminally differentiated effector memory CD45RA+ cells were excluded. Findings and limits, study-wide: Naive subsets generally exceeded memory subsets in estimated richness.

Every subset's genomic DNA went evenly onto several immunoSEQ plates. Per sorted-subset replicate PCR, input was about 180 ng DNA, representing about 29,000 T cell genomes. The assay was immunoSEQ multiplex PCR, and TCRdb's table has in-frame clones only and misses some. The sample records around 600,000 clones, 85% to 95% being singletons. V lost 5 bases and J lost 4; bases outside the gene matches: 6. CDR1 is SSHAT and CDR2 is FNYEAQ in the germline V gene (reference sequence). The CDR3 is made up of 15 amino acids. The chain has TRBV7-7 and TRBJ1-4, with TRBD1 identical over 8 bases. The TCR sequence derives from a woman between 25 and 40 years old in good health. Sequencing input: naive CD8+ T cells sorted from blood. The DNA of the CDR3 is TGTGCCAGCAGCCCCGGGACAGGAGATAATGAAAAACTGTTTTTT. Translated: CASSPGTGDNEKLFF. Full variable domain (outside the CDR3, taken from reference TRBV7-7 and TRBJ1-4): GAGVSQSPRYKVTKRGQDVTLRCDPISSHATLYWYQQALGQGPEFLTYFNYEAQPDKSGLPSDRFSAERPEGSISTLTIQRTEQRDSAMYRCASSPGTGDNEKLFFGSGTQLSVL.